Following are 11 T cell receptor beta chains from one sample sequenced in a study of blood T cell repertoires in COVID-19. Here immunoSEQ multiplex PCR was the method, and the copy in TCRdb shows in-frame clones only, minus some. Among fewer than 120,000 clones listed, 70% to 90% were seen once. Sequenced input: peripheral blood. Receptor source: a human donor in a cohort sampled during active COVID-19.

V is TRBV19 and J is TRBJ1-2, with D perhaps matching TRBD1 (5 bases). V gave up 6 bases and J gave up 8 bases, with 19 bases separating them. Germline loops: CDR1 LNHDA, CDR2 SQIVND (reference sequence). The CDR3 is made up of 14 amino acids. The CDR3 DNA reads TGTGCCAGTAGAACCGGGACTTTCGTAGGGGGCTACACCTTC. Protein product: CASRTGTFVGGYTF.

The J gene is TRBJ2-1, the V gene TRBV27, with 10 bases that match TRBD2. The J segment lost 1 base and the V segment lost 4 bases, leaving 1 base of the junction unmatched. Germline lookup yields CDR1 MNHEY and CDR2 SMNVEV (reference sequence). The CDR3 length is 15 residues. In DNA, the CDR3 is TGTGCCAGCAGTTCAGCGGGAGGGTCCTACAATGAGCAGTTCTTC. Its protein is CASSSAGGSYNEQFF.

The chain employs TRBV4-3 and TRBJ2-1; D possibly corresponds to TRBD2 (7 bases). The CDR3 runs to 16 residues. Per germline, CDR1 LGHNA and CDR2 YSLEER. V was cut by 2 bases and J by 3 bases, with 14 bases left in between. In DNA, the CDR3 is TGCGCCAGCAGCCAAAACGGGGAGGGGGACTACAATGAGCAGTTCTTC. Translating gives CASSQNGEGDYNEQFF.

The V call is TRBV9, the J call TRBJ2-5; 9 bases agree with TRBD1. V trimming: 3 bases; J trimming: 4 bases; junction bases outside the gene matches: 4. This CDR3 is 14 amino acids long. Per the germline V gene, CDR1 is SGDLS and CDR2 is YYNGEE. CDR3 sequence: CASSGDRASETQYF. In nucleotides, the CDR3 is TGTGCCAGCAGCGGGGACAGGGCCTCAGAGACCCAGTACTTC. Filled out from reference TRBV9 and TRBJ2-5, the complete variable domain reads DSGVTQTPKHLITATGQRVTLRCSPRSGDLSVYWYQQSLDQGLQFLIQYYNGEERAKGNILERFSAQQFPDLHSELNLSSLELGDSALYFCASSGDRASETQYFGPGTRLLVL.

The chain joins TRBV7-8 to TRBJ2-7; TRBD1 might be the D (5 bases). Germline loops: CDR1 SGHVS, CDR2 FQNEAQ. This CDR3 is 14 amino acids long. The V gene lost 3 bases and the J gene lost 3 bases, with 12 bases spanning the gap. The CDR3, as DNA: TGTGCCAGCAGCTTCGGTCCAGGGAACTACGAGCAGTACTTC. It specifies CASSFGPGNYEQYF. Combining the CDR3 with reference TRBV7-8 and TRBJ2-7 gives the whole variable domain GAGVSQSPRYKVAKRGQDVALRCDPISGHVSLFWYQQALGQGPEFLTYFQNEAQLDKSGLPSDRFFAERPEGSVSTLKIQRTQQEDSAVYLCASSFGPGNYEQYFGPGTRLTVT.

The chain links TRBV11-2 to TRBJ2-2; 7 bases are a match to TRBD1. Losses at the gene ends were 3 bases for V and 1 base for J; bases not matched to a gene: 2. Germline CDR1 is SGHAT and CDR2 is FQNNGV. CDR3 size: 15 residues. CDR3 residues: CASSFYRGNTGELFF. The CDR3 coding sequence is TGTGCCAGCAGCTTCTACAGGGGGAACACCGGGGAGCTGTTTTTT. The whole variable domain, filled in from reference TRBV11-2 and TRBJ2-2, reads EAGVAQSPRYKIIEKRQSVAFWCNPISGHATLYWYQQILGQGPKLLIQFQNNGVVDDSQLPKDRFSAERLKGVDSTLKIQPAKLEDSAVYLCASSFYRGNTGELFFGEGSRLTVL.

In DNA form, the CDR3 reads TGTGCCAGCTCACCAAGGACAGGGGCAGCTGAGACCCAGTACTTC. Translation gives CASSPRTGAAETQYF. The chain is built from TRBV18 and TRBJ2-5; 9 bases fit TRBD1. Germline V gene sequence: CDR1 KGHSH, CDR2 LQKENI. CDR3 length: 15 amino acids. The V and J ends lost 2 bases and 5 bases, in that order; junction bases with no gene match: 6.

The chain's CDR3 is CASSLGGGDQPQHF. CDR3 sequence (DNA): TGCGCCAGCAGCTTAGGCGGAGGGGACCAGCCCCAGCATTTT. V usage is TRBV5-1 and J usage is TRBJ1-5; possibly TRBD1 for D (5 bases). Germline-derived CDR1 and CDR2 are SGHRS and YFSETQ. V was shortened by 2 bases and J by 7 bases, with 13 bases between the two germline ends. The CDR3 is 14 amino acids.

This clone was counted a single time. V gene TRBV4-3 combines with J gene TRBJ1-2, with D possibly being TRBD1 (6 bases). This CDR3 is built from 14 residues. V gave up 0 bases and J gave up 6 bases, with 11 bases separating them. Germline V gene sequence: CDR1 LGHNA, CDR2 YSLEER. The CDR3 nucleotides read TGCGCCAGCAGCCAAGACTCAGGGGTGGATGGCTACACCTTC. This translates into CASSQDSGVDGYTF.

The V gene is TRBV14, the J gene TRBJ2-7; a weak D match, TRBD1 (5 bases). This CDR3 contains 13 residues. V was pared by 4 bases and J by 2 bases, with 9 bases between. CDR1 is SGHDN, CDR2 FVKESK, per germline. CDR3 DNA sequence: TGTGCCAGCAGCCGGGGCAGAACCTACGAGCAGTACTTC. Protein sequence: CASSRGRTYEQYF.

The chain carries TRBV11-2 and TRBJ2-7, with D possibly being TRBD2 (6 bases). The CDR3 sequence is 14 residues long. The germline V gene encodes CDR1 SGHAT and CDR2 FQNNGV. V was cut by 1 base and J by 1 base, with 8 bases left in between. The CDR3 protein is CASSLGGGSYEQYF. The CDR3 bases are TGTGCCAGCAGCTTAGGCGGAGGGTCCTACGAGCAGTACTTC.